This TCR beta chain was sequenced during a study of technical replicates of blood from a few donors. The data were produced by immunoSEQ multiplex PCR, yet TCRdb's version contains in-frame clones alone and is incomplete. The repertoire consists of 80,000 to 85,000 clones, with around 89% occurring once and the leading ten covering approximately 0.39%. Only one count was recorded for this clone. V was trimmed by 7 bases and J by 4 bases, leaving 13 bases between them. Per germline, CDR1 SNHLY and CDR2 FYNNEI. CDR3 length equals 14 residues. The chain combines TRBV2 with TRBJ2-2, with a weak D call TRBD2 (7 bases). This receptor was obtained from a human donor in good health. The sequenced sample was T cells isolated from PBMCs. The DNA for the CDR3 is TGTGCCAGCAAGGGGGGGTTCATCACCGGGGAGCTGTTTTTT. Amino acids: CASKGGFITGELFF.